This paragraph reports one T cell receptor beta chain. The table lists this clonotype with a few counts. This receptor's antigen is unknown. The sample holds no much larger clone one base away, and base qualities are not on file. Between the V and J ends, shortened by 1 base and 3 bases respectively, the junction contains 13 bases. CDR3 length: 15 amino acids, cysteine to phenylalanine. The DNA shown is the 45-base CDR3, in frame from base 1. The germline V gene specifies SGHAT as CDR1 and FQNNGV as CDR2. The entry originates in a study of T cell repertoires in cytomegalovirus infection (dated by TCRdb to about 2019). With regard to the full study: Peptide stimulations targeted recently identified HLA-C-restricted CMV epitopes, whose presentation resists viral immunomodulation, together with well-studied HLA-B-restricted epitopes. Donor HLA type was relevant to the analysis, because carriage of CMV infection together with the matching HLA type was indicated by public TCR beta signatures.

The full study reports these points: In the ex vivo response, HLA-C-restricted CMV-specific TCR beta clonotypes were dominant, and in two of eight donors the single most frequent clonotype came from this HLA-C-restricted group. Cumulative frequency of public TCR beta family members discriminated carriers of CMV infection plus the relevant HLA type in this cohort and an independent 352-donor cohort.

Read against the paper, the sample's treatment or condition label means: in vitro stimulation with specific CMV peptide epitopes to enrich CMV-specific T cells. Sequencing relied on an Illumina HiSeq 1500. TCRdb handled the public reads itself, with Q25 trimming in fastp and clone calling in MiXCR, and kept productive beta chains. Each entry merges the rows of one CDR3 protein and shows their most common DNA and genes. The sample yields approximately 500,000 distinct CDR3 sequences; roughly a third were counted once. 15% to 20% of the sample is in the top ten clones. The material was cultured PBMCs, obtained from culture after CMV antigen stimulation. Recombination joined TRBV11-2 with TRBJ2-7; the D gene assignment is perhaps TRBD1 or TRBD2, with each matching 5 bases. This clonotype was obtained from a human donor in good health (CMV status not recorded). Some clones in this sample may be carry-over from other donors' samples. CDR3 region: CASSLVGDHFYEQYF. The bases are TGTGCCAGCAGCTTAGTGGGGGACCACTTCTACGAGCAGTACTTC.